This TCR beta chain was recorded in a study of response to subunit inactivated influenza vaccine. Via MiXCR, TCRdb re-called the RT-PCR reads, giving one row per CDR3 protein. The sample shows around 580,000 distinct CDR3 sequences, 12% to 15% of them seen only once. Study-wide points: It was the authors' suggestion that each seasonal influenza vaccination recruits few new T cells.

The CDR3 spans 15 residues. The germline V gene has CDR1 ENHRY and CDR2 SYGVKD. V was pared by 6 bases and J by 0 bases, with 12 bases between. This clonotype has only a few counts. Antigen specificity is unknown. The V gene is TRBV10-3, the J gene TRBJ1-3; D is unclear. This receptor was identified in a man aged 50 or older who received an inactivated influenza vaccine. This specimen consisted of PBMCs from blood, obtained 11 to 12 days after vaccination. The CDR3: CAISLGANSGNTIYF. Here the CDR3 DNA reads TGTGCCATCAGCCTTGGCGCCAACTCTGGAAACACCATATATTTT.